Listed here are 28 T cell receptor beta chains from one sample, sequenced in a study of T cell responses to AZD1222 COVID-19 vaccine. This table comes from immunoSEQ multiplex PCR, and its TCRdb copy is limited to in-frame clones, with some not included. Of under 120,000 clones listed, over 85% are singletons. This material consisted of peripheral blood, taken on day 0 of AZD1222 vaccination. The receptors derive from an adult in good health.

There are a few counts of this clone. This chain links TRBV6-2 or TRBV6-3 with TRBJ1-6, with D unclear. V lost 3 bases and J lost 8, with 11 bases in between. This CDR3 region has 14 residues. Germline CDR1 MNHEY, CDR2 SVGEGT. The CDR3 region has the DNA TGTGCCAGCAGTTATGATTCGAGCTATTCACCCCTCCACTTT. It encodes CASSYDSSYSPLHF.

The rearrangement links TRBV6-5 to TRBJ2-7, with D perhaps TRBD2 (5 bases). Trimming left V 5 bases short and J 5 bases short, with 19 bases between. Germline loops: CDR1 MNHEY, CDR2 SVGAGI. This CDR3 contains 15 residues. The DNA for the CDR3 is TGTGCCAGCAGTACGCCCTCTCTACTAGGTAACGAGCAGTACTTC. Its translation is CASSTPSLLGNEQYF.

This chain connects TRBV2 to TRBJ1-2, with 8 positions matching TRBD1. Per the germline V gene, CDR1 is SNHLY and CDR2 is FYNNEI. CDR3 length equals 15 residues. The junction had 7 bases not matched to a gene; V was cut back by 2 bases and J by 5 bases. CDR3 sequence reads: CASSENPGTGYGYTF. The CDR3 coding sequence is TGTGCCAGCAGTGAAAACCCCGGGACAGGTTATGGCTACACCTTC. The full variable domain, rest sourced from reference TRBV2 and TRBJ1-2, is EPEVTQTPSHQVTQMGQEVILRCVPISNHLYFYWYRQILGQKVEFLVSFYNNEISEKSEIFDDQFSVERPDGSNFTLKIRSTKLEDSAMYFCASSENPGTGYGYTFGSGTRLTVV.

The rearrangement links TRBV4-1 to TRBJ2-3, with 8 bases identical to TRBD1. After removal of 5 bases from V and 4 bases from J, the junction contained 5 bases not matched to a gene. Germline-derived CDR1 and CDR2 are MGHRA and YSYEKL. This CDR3 is built from 14 residues. CDR3: CASSFRTGPDTQYF. The CDR3 DNA sequence: TGCGCCAGCAGCTTTCGGACAGGGCCAGATACGCAGTATTTT.

The rearrangement links TRBV19 to TRBJ1-5, with TRBD1 matching 7 bases. The germline V gene has CDR1 LNHDA and CDR2 SQIVND (reference sequence). This CDR3 has 14 amino acids. Germline trimming cut 8 bases from V and 5 bases from J; bases unmatched to any gene: 9. The CDR3 DNA is TGTGCCAGTCAAGACAGGGATATACATCAGCCCCAGCATTTT. It yields the protein CASQDRDIHQPQHF.

J is TRBJ2-2 and V is TRBV5-1, with D perhaps matching TRBD1 (5 bases). Looked up from germline, CDR1 is SGHRS and CDR2 is YFSETQ. CDR3 length: 15 amino acids. Trimming stripped 4 bases from V and 4 bases from J, with 14 bases between. The CDR3 DNA reads as TGCGCCAGCAGCACAGAAAACAGGTTCACCGGGGAGCTGTTTTTT. As protein: CASSTENRFTGELFF.

The rearrangement uses TRBV28 and TRBJ1-3, with D hard to call. This CDR3 comprises 15 residues. Germline V lookup: CDR1 MDHEN, CDR2 SYDVKM. Trimming pared 7 bases from V and 4 bases from J, leaving 17 bases between. The DNA for the CDR3 is TGTGCCAGCACCTGGCGGGGATTGGGCGGAAACACCATATATTTT. Translating it yields CASTWRGLGGNTIYF.

This clone was seen a handful of times. The gene calls are TRBV5-1 and TRBJ2-7, with D tentatively TRBD1 (6 bases). Per the germline V gene, CDR1 is SGHRS and CDR2 is YFSETQ. CDR3 length: 15 residues. The V gene lost 4 bases and the J gene lost 2 bases, with 16 bases spanning the gap. This chain's CDR3 is CASSANTGSPYEQYF. As DNA, the CDR3 is TGCGCCAGCAGCGCAAATACAGGGTCTCCCTACGAGCAGTACTTC.

This clone has only a few counts. The chain carries TRBV7-2 and TRBJ1-1; D uncertain. V was trimmed by 3 bases and J by 1 base, leaving 6 bases between them. Per germline, CDR1 SGHTA and CDR2 FQGNSA. The CDR3 spans 13 residues. CDR3 DNA sequence: TGTGCCAGCAGCTTTGCGGGGAACACTGAAGCTTTCTTT. Translating it yields CASSFAGNTEAFF.

This chain uses TRBV11-2 with TRBJ1-2; 8 nucleotides line up with TRBD1. CDR3 size: 17 residues. Trimming at V came to 2 bases and at J to 5 bases, leaving 13 bases not matched to a gene. Germline-derived CDR1 and CDR2 are SGHAT and FQNNGV. The DNA for the CDR3 is TGTGCCAGCAGCTTAAACAGGGGGGGCCAAGATGGATATGGCTACACCTTC. Its translation: CASSLNRGGQDGYGYTF.

The chain employs TRBV3-1 (or the pseudogene TRBV3-2) and TRBJ2-7, with D unclear. The CDR3 spans 12 residues. Between the trimmed V and J ends, which lost 11 bases and 0 bases, there was a span of 11 bases. Germline V CDR1 and CDR2: LGHDT, YNNKEL (reference sequence). CDR3: CAVDVSSYEQYF. The CDR3 DNA reads TGTGCCGTTGACGTGAGCTCCTACGAGCAGTACTTC.

The chain uses TRBV12-3 or TRBV12-4 and TRBJ1-1; a possible D gene is TRBD1 (6 bases). This CDR3 region has 13 residues. The V end was cut by 4 bases, the J end by 5 bases, with 11 bases between. The chain's CDR3 is CASSSTGRTEAFF. The DNA for the CDR3 is TGTGCCAGCAGTTCGACAGGTCGAACTGAAGCTTTCTTT.

This chain links TRBV19 with TRBJ1-4; D gene unclear. The CDR3 length is 15 residues. Trimming pared 4 bases from V and 5 bases from J, leaving 14 bases between. Per the germline V gene, CDR1 is LNHDA and CDR2 is SQIVND (reference sequence). The CDR3 region is CASSRAGAGNEKLFF. CDR3 in DNA: TGTGCCAGTAGTAGGGCGGGAGCCGGAAATGAAAAACTGTTTTTT.

This clone has a handful of counts. The V and J genes are TRBV27 and TRBJ2-7, with a weak D call TRBD1 (5 bases). The CDR3 is 13 amino acids. V lost 2 bases to trimming and J lost 5 bases, with 10 bases between them. Germline V gene data show CDR1 as MNHEY and CDR2 as SMNVEV (reference sequence). CDR3: CASSLDSINEQYF. In DNA form, the CDR3 reads TGTGCCAGCAGTTTAGACAGTATCAACGAGCAGTACTTC.

The chain couples TRBV29-1 to TRBJ2-5, with a possible D match to TRBD1 (5 bases). The ends were cut back, 5 bases at V and 4 bases at J, with 17 bases in the middle. The CDR3 is 14 amino acids. Per the germline V gene, CDR1 is SQVTM and CDR2 is ANQGSEA. CDR3 amino acids: CSVSGASLLETQYF. DNA for the CDR3: TGCAGCGTTAGTGGGGCCTCCTTATTAGAGACCCAGTACTTC. Looking up the rest from reference TRBV29-1 and TRBJ2-5 gives the full variable domain: SAVISQKPSRDICQRGTSLTIQCQVDSQVTMMFWYRQQPGQSLTLIATANQGSEATYESGFVIDKFPISRPNLTFSTLTVSNMSPEDSSIYLCSVSGASLLETQYFGPGTRLLVL.

The V and J genes are TRBV19 and TRBJ1-5; no clear D. Germline CDR1 reads LNHDA; CDR2 reads SQIVND (reference sequence). V lost 3 bases and J 7 bases, leaving 16 bases between the germline ends. The CDR3 runs to 15 residues. The CDR3 DNA sequence: TGTGCCAGTAGTATTAGTAGCTGGGTCGGACAGCCCCAGCATTTT. Encoded protein: CASSISSWVGQPQHF.

This clone showed up just a few times. The V call is TRBV27, the J call TRBJ2-1; maybe TRBD1 (5 bases). V shed 2 bases and J shed 2 bases, with 7 bases lying between them. The CDR3 spans 14 residues. Looked up from germline, CDR1 is MNHEY and CDR2 is SMNVEV (reference sequence). The CDR3 loop reads CASSLADTYNEQFF. In nucleotides, the CDR3 is TGTGCCAGCAGTTTAGCGGACACCTACAATGAGCAGTTCTTC.

The chain combines TRBV9 with TRBJ1-2; TRBD1 matches at 7 bases. The CDR3 totals 12 residues. Trimming took 2 bases from V and 8 from J; bases not matched to a gene: 3. Per germline, CDR1 SGDLS and CDR2 YYNGEE. In nucleotides, the CDR3 is TGTGCCAGCAGCGTGACAGGGAAAGGCTACACCTTC. Translation: CASSVTGKGYTF.

A single count supports this clone. The rearrangement uses TRBV6-5 and TRBJ2-5, with a weak D call TRBD2 (6 bases). The CDR3 consists of 15 residues. The ends were cut back, 7 bases at V and 4 bases at J, with 19 bases in the middle. Germline CDR1 is MNHEY and CDR2 is SVGAGI. CDR3 DNA: TGTGCCAGCACTAACACTCCGGAGGGGTTAGAGACCCAGTACTTC. Amino acid sequence: CASTNTPEGLETQYF.

This clone appeared a few times. The chain is built from TRBV7-9 and TRBJ2-5, with TRBD2 as a possible D gene (6 bases). Looked up from germline, CDR1 is SEHNR and CDR2 is FQNEAQ (reference sequence). The CDR3 length is 16 residues. Trimming pared 4 bases from V and 3 bases from J, leaving 18 bases between. The CDR3 sequence: CASSSTMRLDEETQYF. The CDR3 nucleotides read TGTGCCAGCAGCTCGACTATGAGACTAGACGAAGAGACCCAGTACTTC.

The V gene is TRBV25-1, the J gene TRBJ1-1, with D tentatively TRBD1 (6 bases). Germline lookup yields CDR1 MGHDK and CDR2 SYGVNS. The ends were cut back, 5 bases at V and 0 bases at J, with 10 bases in the middle. The CDR3 length is 14 residues. CDR3 nucleotide sequence: TGTGCCAGCAGTCCCGGGGGCATGAACACTGAAGCTTTCTTT. Encoded protein: CASSPGGMNTEAFF. The whole variable domain, remainder taken from reference TRBV25-1 and TRBJ1-1, is EADIYQTPRYLVIGTGKKITLECSQTMGHDKMYWYQQDPGMELHLIHYSYGVNSTEKGDLSSESTVSRIRTEHFPLTLESARPSHTSQYLCASSPGGMNTEAFFGQGTRLTVV.

This chain links TRBV28 with TRBJ1-1, with D possibly being TRBD1 (5 bases). Between the trimmed V and J ends, which lost 1 base and 4 bases, there was a span of 19 bases. Germline CDR1 MDHEN, CDR2 SYDVKM. This CDR3 spans 17 amino acids. The CDR3 DNA reads TGTGCCAGCAGTTTATTTGAGGGGATGAGGTCAAGCACTGAAGCTTTCTTT. Protein: CASSLFEGMRSSTEAFF.

This sequence joins TRBV7-8 and TRBJ2-1; TRBD2 matches at 9 bases. The CDR3 sequence is 17 residues long. The junction had 12 bases not matched to a gene; V was cut back by 5 bases and J by 4 bases. Germline V lookup: CDR1 SGHVS, CDR2 FQNEAQ. CDR3 in amino acids: CASSEPRRLAVYNEQFF. The CDR3 nucleotides are TGTGCCAGCAGCGAACCACGGAGACTAGCGGTTTACAATGAGCAGTTCTTC.

The chain joins TRBV18 to TRBJ1-3, with 8 bases lining up with TRBD1. Germline-derived CDR1 and CDR2 are KGHSH and LQKENI. V was pared by 6 bases and J by 0 bases, with 1 base of the junction left unmatched. This CDR3 has 14 residues. The DNA for the CDR3 is TGTGCCAGCTCTCAGGGGGCCTCTGGAAACACCATATATTTT. Amino acids: CASSQGASGNTIYF.

The chain couples TRBV5-6 to TRBJ2-7; TRBD1 agrees at 7 bases. V dropped 5 bases and J dropped 3; count of bases not matched to a gene: 8. Germline V gene lookup returns CDR1 SGHDT and CDR2 YYEEEE. This CDR3 comprises 14 residues. In nucleotides, the CDR3 is TGTGCCAGCAGGAAGAGACAGGGAAACTACGAGCAGTACTTC. Translating it yields CASRKRQGNYEQYF.

The CDR3 region is CASSQGGTEAFF. CDR3 nucleotides: TGTGCCAGTAGTCAGGGAGGCACTGAAGCTTTCTTT. This chain uses TRBV19 with TRBJ1-1; the D gene is possibly TRBD1 (5 bases). CDR1 and CDR2 from the germline V gene are LNHDA and SQIVND (reference sequence). The CDR3 spans 12 residues. V was clipped by 5 bases and J by 4 bases, with 8 bases between them.

J is TRBJ1-2 and V is TRBV4-3; TRBD1 agrees at 8 bases. Per the germline V gene, CDR1 is LGHNA and CDR2 is YSLEER. CDR3 size: 18 residues. Trimming took 0 bases from V and 0 from J; bases not matched to a gene: 9. CDR3 DNA sequence: TGCGCCAGCAGCCAAGATTATGCAGGGGGCCGCCCTAACTATGGCTACACCTTC. Protein: CASSQDYAGGRPNYGYTF.

V and J are TRBV11-3 and TRBJ1-5, with 8 bases that match TRBD1. This CDR3 spans 14 amino acids. Germline CDR1 SGHNT, CDR2 YENEEA. Trimming took 5 bases from V and 3 from J; bases not matched to a gene: 3. The CDR3: CASSRQGPNQPQHF. The DNA of the CDR3 is TGTGCCAGCAGCCGACAGGGGCCCAATCAGCCCCAGCATTTT.